This TCR beta chain was identified in a study of T cells after yellow fever vaccination (dated by TCRdb to 2018 to 2020). With regard to the full study: The SMART-Seq v4 Ultra Low Input RNA kit was used to prepare libraries from fractions with low cell numbers. Bulk TCR alpha and beta repertoires were sequenced longitudinally to track T-cell clones before and after primary and booster YFV17D yellow fever vaccination. Two healthy male donors made up the cohort, one aged 18 to 30 years and the other aged 30 to 39 years. Blood was collected at multiple timepoints before and after primary and secondary immunization, and bulk PBMC replicates and cell subsets were isolated. Study-wide conclusions, independent of this receptor: Computational filtering was needed because FACS-sorted repertoires could contain abundant contaminating clonotypes from the bulk population. Most clones expanded after primary vaccination were re-detected after the booster (approximately 96% of CD4 and around nine tenths of CD8), suggesting broad memory maintenance. Compared with the primary T-cell response, the secondary T-cell response was faster but weaker, reaching its peak on day 5 rather than on day 15. Only two donors were included in the study, so the extent to which the findings can be generalized is limited. A small fraction of clonotypes showed up in both the CD4 and CD8 compartments, probably as a result of convergent recombination.

Sample treatment or condition, as interpreted from the label and publication: live attenuated yellow fever vaccine strain. At every blood-draw timepoint, two biological replicates of bulk PBMCs were collected. PBMCs were isolated from peripheral blood using a standard Ficoll-Paque protocol. RNA was extracted with TriZol from bulk PBMCs, CD4 and CD8 fractions, and dextramer-positive and dextramer-negative fractions. The instrument given in TCRdb is Illumina NovaSeq 6000. TCR cDNA was synthesized by 5'RACE template switching, which introduced a universal primer site and unique molecular identifiers. Priming for cDNA synthesis came from both the TCR alpha and TCR beta constant segments. Two PCR steps were used to amplify libraries, with sample barcodes and sequencing adapters being added in the second step. Sequencing of libraries was performed on Illumina HiSeq 2500 (2x100 bp) or NovaSeq (2x150 bp). Per the source publication's procedure: Demultiplexing of reads and collapsing into UMI consensus sequences were performed with MIGEC, and V(D)J alignment was carried out with MiXCR. Vaccine-responding clonotypes were identified with edgeR using replicate PBMC samples, with FDR below 0.01 and a log2 fold change above 5 up to day 15 being required. CD4 or CD8 identity was assigned to each bulk clonotype according to whether the clonotype was present at higher abundance in the sequenced CD4 repertoire or the sequenced CD8 repertoire. The public reads were reprocessed in TCRdb via fastp at Q25 and MiXCR, keeping in-frame beta chains. Every distinct CDR3 protein forms one entry, paired with its most common genes and DNA. These V and J calls derive from TCRdb rather than the authors' analysis. Recorded for this sample are 250,000 to 400,000 distinct CDR3 sequences; 4.1% of them occurred a single time. Around 23% of the sample lies in the top ten.

The sample holds many counts of this clonotype. The antigen it binds to is not known. Base quality data are lacking; no much larger clone is found one base away. Inclusive of the bounding cysteine and phenylalanine, the CDR3 is 13 residues long. The CDR3 DNA has 39 bases and is translated from base 1. A distance of 10 bases separates the germline ends of V and J, which lose 4 bases and 4 bases respectively. From the germline V gene, CDR1 is SGHRS and CDR2 is YFSETQ. This specimen was PBMCs, taken 5 days after the yellow fever booster vaccination. The chain uses TRBV5-1 and TRBJ2-3; the D gene assignment is ambiguous. The sequence was collected from a man aged 18 to 29 who received the YFV17D yellow fever vaccine. The CDR3 region has the sequence CASSSGRADTQYF. In nucleotides, the sequence is TGCGCCAGCAGCAGTGGTCGGGCAGATACGCAGTATTTT.